The rows below give T cell receptor beta chains drawn from one sample of a study of cytomegalovirus exposure and HLA in healthy donors. Assay: immunoSEQ multiplex PCR; the TCRdb copy retains only in-frame clones and omits some. This sample's table reports under 70,000 clones. Sample: PBMCs. These receptors were obtained from a man in his fifties in good health and CMV-seropositive. Both conserved end residues are part of each CDR3.

v_call	j_call	cdr3_aa
TRBV6-1	TRBJ2-3	CASSGLAGRTDTQYF
TRBV5-4	TRBJ1-1	CASSARGGNTEAFF
TRBV7-2	TRBJ2-3	CASSWRGLAGGDTQYF
TRBV28	TRBJ1-2	CASSLGGQSYGYTF
TRBV5-4	TRBJ2-5	CASSWETGEETQYF
TRBV7-2	TRBJ2-3	CASSSPRGITDTQYF
TRBV7-2	TRBJ2-7	CASSLQGAKDEQYF
TRBV19	TRBJ2-5	CASKPRGSRETQYF
TRBV19	TRBJ2-7	CASSLGQGIFYEQYF
TRBV6-5	TRBJ1-5	CASRRGGGNQPQHF
TRBV5-1	TRBJ1-2	CASSPQGVEGYTF
TRBV7-2	TRBJ1-5	CASSPGGYSNQPQHF
TRBV19	TRBJ1-2	CASSIGQIIRDFNYGYTF
TRBV7-9	TRBJ2-4	CASSLGTTKKDIQYF
TRBV6-8	TRBJ2-7	CAMRGTSGYYEQYF
TRBV30	TRBJ1-5	CAWSVGGYNQPQHF
TRBV9	TRBJ1-3	CASSVSPQAGNTIYF
TRBV4-3	TRBJ2-1	CASSQDRRPTGDEQFF
TRBV15	TRBJ2-1	CATSRDGGGARNEQFF
TRBV4-1	TRBJ2-4	CASSPQKGGAKNIQYF
TRBV27	TRBJ1-2	CASSFVIGVGYTF
TRBV28	TRBJ2-7	CASTGSGTSGYEQYF
TRBV9	TRBJ2-1	CASTKTSGEYNEQFF
TRBV5-6	TRBJ1-4	CASSPGPGREKLFF